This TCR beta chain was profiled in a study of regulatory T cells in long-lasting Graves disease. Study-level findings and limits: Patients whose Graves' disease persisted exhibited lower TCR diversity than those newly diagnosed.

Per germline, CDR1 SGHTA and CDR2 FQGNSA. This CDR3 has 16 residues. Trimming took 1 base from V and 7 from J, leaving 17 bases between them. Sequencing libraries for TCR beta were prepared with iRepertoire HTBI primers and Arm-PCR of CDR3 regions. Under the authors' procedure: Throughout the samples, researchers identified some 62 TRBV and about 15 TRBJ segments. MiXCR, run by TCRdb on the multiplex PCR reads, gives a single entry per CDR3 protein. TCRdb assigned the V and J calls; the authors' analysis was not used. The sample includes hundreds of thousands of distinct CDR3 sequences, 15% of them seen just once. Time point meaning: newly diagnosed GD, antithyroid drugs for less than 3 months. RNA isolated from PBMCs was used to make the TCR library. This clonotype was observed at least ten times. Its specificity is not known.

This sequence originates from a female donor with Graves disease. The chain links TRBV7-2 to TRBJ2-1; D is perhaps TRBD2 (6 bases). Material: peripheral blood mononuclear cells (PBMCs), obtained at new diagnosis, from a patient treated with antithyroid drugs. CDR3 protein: CASSLEGASAINEQFF. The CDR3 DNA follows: TGTGCCAGCAGCTTAGAAGGTGCTAGCGCGATTAATGAGCAGTTCTTC.